The sequence of this T cell receptor beta chain was determined in a study of T-cell memory formation after mild COVID-19. TCRdb reprocessed the 5' RACE reads via MiXCR and lists one record per CDR3 protein. The sample has around 300,000 distinct CDR3 sequences; roughly 13% are singletons. Looked up from germline, CDR1 is SGHKS and CDR2 is YYEKEE (reference sequence). The CDR3 loop spans 12 amino acids. Trimming took 6 bases from V and 3 from J, leaving 8 bases between them. This clonotype was picked up many times. Its matching antigen is unknown. Findings of the study overall: Still unconfirmed is whether the second-wave clones peaking on day 37 recognized SARS-CoV-2. Clones that contracted clustered mainly in CM and EM if CD4+ and in EMRA if CD8+.

The sequence came from a man aged 18 to 30 who had mild COVID-19 (a few samples of this study predate the infection). Cell type and time point are not known. The sequenced material came from PBMCs or a T cell subset sorted from them (not recorded which). The chain uses TRBV5-5 and TRBJ2-3; D gene unclear. CDR3 nucleotide sequence: TGTGCCAGCACCGTCTCGACAGATACGCAGTATTTT. Protein sequence: CASTVSTDTQYF.